This T cell receptor beta chain was captured in a study of CD8+ T cells in alopecia areata. Whole-study results and caveats: Tofacitinib delivered significant drops in scalp clonality and in expanded CD8+ clones among the top 100.

With 1 base removed from V and 9 bases from J, the gap between germline ends came to 13 bases. This CDR3 region has 15 residues. Per the germline V gene, CDR1 is SEHNR and CDR2 is FQNEAQ (reference sequence). The table lists this clone with a few counts. Antigen: not known. After isolation, RNA underwent reverse transcription to generate cDNA as the sequencing template. Generated by immunoSEQ multiplex PCR, the TCRdb table keeps only in-frame clones and is missing some. The sample lists 210,000 or so clones; around 66% were seen once. Regarding treatment: oral pan-JAK inhibitor, 5-10 mg twice daily. J is TRBJ1-6 and V is TRBV7-9; D ambiguous. The source was CD4+ T cells sorted from blood, collected at week 44, from a patient treated with tofacitinib. This TCR was recovered from a human donor with alopecia areata. In nucleotides, the CDR3 is TGTGCCAGCAGCTTAGATAAAGTGTTAGGTTCACCCCTCCACTTT. Translated, it gives CASSLDKVLGSPLHF. The whole variable domain, filled in from reference TRBV7-9 and TRBJ1-6, reads DTGVSQNPRHKITKRGQNVTFRCDPISEHNRLYWYRQTLGQGPEFLTYFQNEAQLEKSRLLSDRFSAERPKGSFSTLEIQRTEQGDSAMYLCASSLDKVLGSPLHFGNGTRLTVT.